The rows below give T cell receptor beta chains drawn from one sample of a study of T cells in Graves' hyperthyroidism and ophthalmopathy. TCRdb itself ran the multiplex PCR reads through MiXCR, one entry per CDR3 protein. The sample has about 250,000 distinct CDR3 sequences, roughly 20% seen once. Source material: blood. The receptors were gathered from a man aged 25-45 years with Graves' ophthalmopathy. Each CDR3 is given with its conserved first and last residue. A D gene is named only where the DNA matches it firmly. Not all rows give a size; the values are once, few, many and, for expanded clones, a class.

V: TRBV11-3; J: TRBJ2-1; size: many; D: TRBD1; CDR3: CASSEGQGRRDEQFF; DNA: TGTGCCAGCAGCGAGGGACAGGGACGTCGCGATGAGCAGTTCTTC
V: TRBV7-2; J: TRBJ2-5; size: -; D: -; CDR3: CASSSGVGAETQYF; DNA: TGTGCCAGCAGCTCCGGGGTGGGGGCAGAGACCCAGTACTTC
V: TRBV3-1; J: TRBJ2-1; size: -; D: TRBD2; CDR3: CASSQDSSGGYNEQFF; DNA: TGTGCCAGCAGCCAAGATTCCAGCGGGGGCTACAATGAGCAGTTCTTC
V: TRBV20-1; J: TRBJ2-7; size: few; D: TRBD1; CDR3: CSASGQGLDEQYF; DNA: TGCAGTGCTAGTGGACAGGGCCTAGACGAGCAGTACTTC
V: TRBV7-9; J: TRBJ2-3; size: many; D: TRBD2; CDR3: CASSPTSGRSTDTQYF; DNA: TGTGCCAGCAGCCCTACTAGCGGGAGGAGCACAGATACGCAGTATTTT
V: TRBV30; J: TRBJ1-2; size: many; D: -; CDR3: CAWSRPVKGYGYTF; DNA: TGTGCCTGGAGTCGCCCCGTCAAGGGCTATGGCTACACCTTC
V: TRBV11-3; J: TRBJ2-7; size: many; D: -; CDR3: CASSSQSGLTYEQYF; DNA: TGTGCCAGCAGCTCTCAATCAGGCCTCACCTACGAGCAGTACTTC
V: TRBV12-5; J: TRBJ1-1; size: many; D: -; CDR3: CASVFQEGGTEAFF; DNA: TGTGCTAGTGTTTTCCAAGAGGGTGGCACTGAAGCTTTCTTT
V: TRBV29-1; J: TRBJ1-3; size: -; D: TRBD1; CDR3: CSVQETGFGNTIYF; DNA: TGCAGCGTTCAAGAGACAGGGTTTGGAAACACCATATATTTT
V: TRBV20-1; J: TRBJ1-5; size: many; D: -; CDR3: CSARDGGGYSNQPQHF; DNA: TGCAGTGCTAGAGATGGGGGAGGTTATAGCAATCAGCCCCAGCATTTT
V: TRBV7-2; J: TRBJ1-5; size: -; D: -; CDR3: CASSTGYGGNQPQHF; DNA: TGTGCCAGCAGCACAGGGTATGGGGGCAATCAGCCCCAGCATTTT
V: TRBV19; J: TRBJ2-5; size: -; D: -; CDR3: CASSHLRAMETQYF; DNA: TGTGCCAGTAGTCATTTAAGGGCCATGGAGACCCAGTACTTC
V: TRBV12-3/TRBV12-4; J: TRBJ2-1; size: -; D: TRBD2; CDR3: CASSISGRLLGNEQFF; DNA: TGTGCCAGCAGTATTAGCGGGAGGCTCCTGGGAAATGAGCAGTTCTTC
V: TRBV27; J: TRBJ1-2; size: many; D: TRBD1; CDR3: CASSFLDRGLGGYTF; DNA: TGTGCCAGCAGTTTTCTGGACAGGGGGCTTGGTGGCTACACCTTC
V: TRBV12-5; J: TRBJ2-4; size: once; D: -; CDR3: CASGLHSAKNIQYF; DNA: TGTGCTAGTGGTTTGCACAGTGCCAAAAACATTCAGTACTTC
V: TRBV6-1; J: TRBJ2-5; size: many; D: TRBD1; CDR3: CASSRKPGQGETQYF; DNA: TGTGCCAGCAGCCGTAAACCGGGACAGGGAGAGACCCAGTACTTC
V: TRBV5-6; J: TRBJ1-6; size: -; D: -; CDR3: CASSLGWSYNSPLHF; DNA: TGTGCCAGCAGCTTAGGATGGTCCTATAATTCACCCCTCCACTTT
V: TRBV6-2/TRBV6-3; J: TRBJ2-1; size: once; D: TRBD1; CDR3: CASSYATGTGKGNEQFF; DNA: TGTGCCAGCAGTTACGCCACCGGGACAGGGAAGGGGAATGAGCAGTTCTTC
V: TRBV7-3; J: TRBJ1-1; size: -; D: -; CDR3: CASSLSRVGRMNTEAFF; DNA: TGTGCCAGCAGCTTAAGCCGGGTGGGCAGGATGAACACTGAAGCTTTCTTT
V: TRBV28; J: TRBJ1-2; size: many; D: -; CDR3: CASSYQKAYTF; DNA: TGTGCCAGCAGTTATCAGAAAGCCTACACCTTC
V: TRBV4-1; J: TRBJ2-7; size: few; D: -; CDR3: CASSQDLSWSYEQYF; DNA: TGCGCCAGCAGCCAAGATTTGTCTTGGTCCTACGAGCAGTACTTC
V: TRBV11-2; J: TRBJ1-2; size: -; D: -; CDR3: CASSLAIAFGYGYTF; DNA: TGTGCCAGCAGCTTGGCGATTGCTTTTGGCTATGGCTACACCTTC
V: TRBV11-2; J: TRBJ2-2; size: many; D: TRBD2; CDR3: CASSPISGRTGELFF; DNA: TGTGCCAGCAGCCCAATTAGCGGGAGAACCGGGGAGCTGTTTTTT
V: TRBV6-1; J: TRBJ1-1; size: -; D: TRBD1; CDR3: CASSSIPRDRILFTEAFF; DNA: TGTGCCAGCAGTAGTATACCCCGGGACAGGATACTGTTCACTGAAGCTTTCTTT
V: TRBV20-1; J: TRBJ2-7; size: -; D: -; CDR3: CSAGAGQGSYEQYF; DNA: TGCAGTGCTGGGGCGGGACAAGGCTCCTACGAGCAGTACTTC
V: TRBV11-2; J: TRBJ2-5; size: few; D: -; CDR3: CASSPFDSQETQYF; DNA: TGTGCCAGCAGCCCCTTTGACAGTCAGGAGACCCAGTACTTC
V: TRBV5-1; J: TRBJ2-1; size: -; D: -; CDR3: CASSLARGDSEQFF; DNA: TGCGCCAGCAGCTTGGCGCGGGGGGACAGCGAGCAGTTCTTC
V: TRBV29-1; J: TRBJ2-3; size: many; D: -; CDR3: CSLRTGTDTQYF; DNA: TGCAGCTTAAGGACGGGCACAGATACGCAGTATTTT
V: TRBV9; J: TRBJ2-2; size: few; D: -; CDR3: CASSVVNGGTTGELFF; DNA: TGTGCCAGCAGCGTAGTGAACGGGGGAACAACCGGGGAGCTGTTTTTT
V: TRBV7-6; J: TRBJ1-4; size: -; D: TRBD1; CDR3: CASSRLQGAANEKLFF; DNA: TGTGCCAGCAGCAGACTACAGGGGGCAGCTAATGAAAAACTGTTTTTT